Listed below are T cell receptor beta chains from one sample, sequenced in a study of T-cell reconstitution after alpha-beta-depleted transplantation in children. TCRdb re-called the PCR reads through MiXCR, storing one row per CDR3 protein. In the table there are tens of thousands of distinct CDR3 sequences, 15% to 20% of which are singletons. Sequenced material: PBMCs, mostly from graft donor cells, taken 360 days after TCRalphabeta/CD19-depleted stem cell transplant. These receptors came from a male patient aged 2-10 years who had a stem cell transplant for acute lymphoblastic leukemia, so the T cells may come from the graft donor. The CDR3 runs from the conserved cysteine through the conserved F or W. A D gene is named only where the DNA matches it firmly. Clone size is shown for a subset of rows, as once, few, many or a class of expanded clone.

TGCGCCAGCAGAAGGGGCCTAGCGGGAGACACCGGGGAGCTGTTTTTT,CASRRGLAGDTGELFF,TRBV10-1,NA,TRBJ2-2,TRBD2
TGTGCCAGCAGCTCGACCCTAAGTAGGCTAGCAGGGACCGGGGAGCTGTTTTTT,CASSSTLSRLAGTGELFF,TRBV11-2,few,TRBJ2-2,NA
TGCAGTGCTGCCTCCCGCGGGGGTACGCAGTATTTT,CSAASRGGTQYF,TRBV20-1,NA,TRBJ2-3,TRBD2
TGCGCCAGCAGTGATGATTGGACCCTGGGCGCTGAAGCTTTCTTT,CASSDDWTLGAEAFF,TRBV10-1,many,TRBJ1-1,NA
TGTGCCAGCAGTACCCGGCGAGGTTCCTACGAGCAGTACTTC,CASSTRRGSYEQYF,TRBV6-5,few,TRBJ2-7,NA
TGTGCCAGCAGCCCCGGGACTAGCGGGAAGGGCTCCTACAATGAGCAGTTCTTC,CASSPGTSGKGSYNEQFF,TRBV28,few,TRBJ2-1,TRBD2
TGTGCCAGCAGCGTTGGTCGGGAGACCCAGTACTTC,CASSVGRETQYF,TRBV7-9,few,TRBJ2-5,NA
TGTGCCAGCAGTTTAGACTTCCGAGTACCAATCACCGGGGAGCTGTTTTTT,CASSLDFRVPITGELFF,TRBV12-3/TRBV12-4,few,TRBJ2-2,NA
TGTGCCAGCAGCTTAGTTCTAGCGGAGCGCGGGGAGCTGTTTTTT,CASSLVLAERGELFF,TRBV7-9,NA,TRBJ2-2,TRBD2
TGCGCCAGCAGCTTGGCCCAGGCCAGGGGGGAAGAGACCCAGTACTTC,CASSLAQARGEETQYF,TRBV5-1,few,TRBJ2-5,NA
TGTGCCAGCAGCTTCGGTAGTAGCCTCAGCACAGATACGCAGTATTTT,CASSFGSSLSTDTQYF,TRBV7-9,NA,TRBJ2-3,NA
TGTGCCAGCAGCACCGCCGGGACGAACTTTAAACTGTTTTTT,CASSTAGTNFKLFF,TRBV5-6,NA,TRBJ1-4,NA
TGTGCCAGCAGCTTAGATCGACCGGAGGACAGCAACTTCTACGAGCAGTACTTC,CASSLDRPEDSNFYEQYF,TRBV11-2,few,TRBJ2-7,NA
TGCGCCAGCAGCCAAAACAGGGGGCAAAACCTCCTAGCCAAAAACATTCAGTACTTC,CASSQNRGQNLLAKNIQYF,TRBV4-1,few,TRBJ2-4,TRBD1
TGCGCCAGCAGCCAAGTACGGGAGGCCTACGGGGAGCAGTACTTC,CASSQVREAYGEQYF,TRBV4-1,few,TRBJ2-7,TRBD2
TGTGCCAGCAGCTATACAGGGGGCCGCTCTGGAAACACCATATATTTT,CASSYTGGRSGNTIYF,TRBV7-9,few,TRBJ1-3,TRBD1
TGTGCCAGCAGTTTAGGGCAGCTAGCGGGAGTGGGCGAGCAGTACTTC,CASSLGQLAGVGEQYF,TRBV12-3/TRBV12-4,NA,TRBJ2-7,TRBD2
TGTGCCAGCAGGTCGGGGTTCAATGAGCAGTTCTTC,CASRSGFNEQFF,TRBV6-6,few,TRBJ2-1,NA
TGTGCCAGCAGTTATGGGGGAGGGGACACTGAAGCTTTCTTT,CASSYGGGDTEAFF,TRBV6-5,NA,TRBJ1-1,NA
TGTGCCAGCAGCCATTACGGGTCCGGCCGGGACGAGCAGTACTTC,CASSHYGSGRDEQYF,TRBV5-6,many,TRBJ2-7,NA
TGTGCCAGCTCTAGACAGGGGGATTCCTACGAGCAGTACTTC,CASSRQGDSYEQYF,TRBV12-3/TRBV12-4,many,TRBJ2-7,TRBD1
TGTGCCAGCAGCCTAAGCCAGGCTAGCGGGGTGCAAGAGACCCAGTACTTC,CASSLSQASGVQETQYF,TRBV3-1,NA,TRBJ2-5,TRBD2
TGTGCCAGCAGCTTGGGACAGGTTTTAGAGACCCAGTACTTC,CASSLGQVLETQYF,TRBV5-8,NA,TRBJ2-5,NA
TGTGCCAGCAGTTACTCGAGGAGGGCTAGCGGGAGGGCCGTTGATACGCAGTATTTT,CASSYSRRASGRAVDTQYF,TRBV6-5,few,TRBJ2-3,TRBD2